This T cell receptor (beta chain) derives from a study of T cell repertoires in cytomegalovirus infection. V was clipped by 2 bases and J by 7 bases, with 10 bases between them. Germline V gives CDR1 SGHNT, CDR2 YYREEE (reference sequence). This CDR3 is 13 amino acids long. For this clonotype: Its target is not known.

Whole-study findings and limits: There were HLA-C-restricted CMV-specific TCR beta clonotypes dominating the ex vivo response.

TCRdb processed the reads anew with MiXCR; each CDR3 protein has one entry. The table has 200,000 to 300,000 distinct CDR3 sequences, approximately 9.1% seen once; the top ten hold about 15%. This receptor was taken from a human donor in good health (CMV status not recorded). Some clones in this sample may be carry-over from other donors' samples. V gene TRBV5-4 combines with J gene TRBJ2-1; D gene uncertain. Sequencing used PBMCs. The CDR3 DNA reads as TGTGCCAGCAGCTTTTCAACGTCTAATGAGCAGTTCTTC. Protein product: CASSFSTSNEQFF.